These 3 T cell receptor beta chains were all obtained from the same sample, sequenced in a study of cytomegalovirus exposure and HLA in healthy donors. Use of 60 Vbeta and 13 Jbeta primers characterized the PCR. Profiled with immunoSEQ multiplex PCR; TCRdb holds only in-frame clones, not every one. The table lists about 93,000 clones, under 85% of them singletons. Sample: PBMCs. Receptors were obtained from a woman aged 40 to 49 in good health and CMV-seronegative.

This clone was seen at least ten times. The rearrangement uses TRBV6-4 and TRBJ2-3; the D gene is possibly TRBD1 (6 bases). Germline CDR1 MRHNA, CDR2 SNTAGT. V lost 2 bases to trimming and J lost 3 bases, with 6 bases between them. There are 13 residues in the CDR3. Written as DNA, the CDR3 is TGTGCCAGCAGTGACAGGGGGACAGATACGCAGTATTTT. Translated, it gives CASSDRGTDTQYF.

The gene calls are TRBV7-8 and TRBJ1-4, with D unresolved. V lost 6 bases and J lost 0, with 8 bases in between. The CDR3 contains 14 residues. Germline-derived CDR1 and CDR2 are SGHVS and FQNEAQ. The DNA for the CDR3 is TGTGCCAGCAGTTGGGCCGCAACTAATGAAAAACTGTTTTTT. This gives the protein CASSWAATNEKLFF.

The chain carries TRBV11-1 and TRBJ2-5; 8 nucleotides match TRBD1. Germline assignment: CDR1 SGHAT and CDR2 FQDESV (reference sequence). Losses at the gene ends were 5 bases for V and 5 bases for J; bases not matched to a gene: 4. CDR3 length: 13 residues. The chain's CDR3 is CASSRQGKETQYF. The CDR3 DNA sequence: TGTGCCAGCAGCCGACAGGGGAAGGAGACCCAGTACTTC.